The 21 T cell receptor beta chains reported below all come from one sample, sequenced in a study of beta chain features in type 1 diabetes. Study results and caveats: Significant though moderate, a shortening of TCRB CDR3s appeared in all four CD4+ subsets of Type 1 diabetes patients.

Antigens for these TCRs are unknown. What was sequenced were expressed TCRB transcripts, since all of the isolated RNA had been reverse transcribed. Using immunoSEQ multiplex PCR, the repertoire was profiled, and TCRdb retains in-frame clones only, with some absent. Here the sample spans some 640,000 clones, 11% to 15% being singletons. Sequences were obtained from naive CD4+ T cells from blood. The source of these receptors is a man aged 18 to 35 with type 1 diabetes.

V is TRBV5-6 and J is TRBJ1-2, with a possible D match to TRBD1 (5 bases). Germline CDR1 SGHDT, CDR2 YYEEEE. V lost 0 bases to trimming and J lost 0 bases, with 15 bases between them. The CDR3 is 17 amino acids. The CDR3 spells CASSLVTRGVANYGYTF. CDR3 nucleotide sequence: TGTGCCAGCAGCTTGGTTACCCGAGGGGTGGCTAACTATGGCTACACCTTC.

The rearrangement joins TRBV5-4 to TRBJ2-5; 7 nucleotides match TRBD2. J gave up 5 bases and V 0 bases, and 4 bases lay outside the gene matches. This CDR3 has 14 residues. Per the germline V gene, CDR1 is SGHNT and CDR2 is YYREEE (reference sequence). The CDR3 spells CASSLGELAETQYF. CDR3 DNA sequence: TGTGCCAGCAGCTTGGGGGAACTAGCGGAGACCCAGTACTTC.

In its sample, this clone was seen a few times. The chain couples TRBV25-1 to TRBJ1-1; 7 bases are shared with TRBD1. Germline-derived CDR1 and CDR2 are MGHDK and SYGVNS. The CDR3 runs to 14 residues. Germline trimming cut 6 bases from V and 4 bases from J; bases unmatched to any gene: 8. CDR3 residues: CASSLTGQGTEAFF. CDR3 DNA sequence: TGTGCCAGCAGCTTGACAGGGCAAGGCACTGAAGCTTTCTTT.

The V gene is TRBV25-1, the J gene TRBJ2-1, with D possibly TRBD2 on 6 matching bases. Germline CDR1 reads MGHDK; CDR2 reads SYGVNS. V was clipped by 2 bases and J by 3 bases, with 14 bases between them. The CDR3 is made up of 16 amino acids. The CDR3 here is CASSEGGEGLYNEQFF. The CDR3 DNA sequence: TGTGCCAGCAGTGAAGGCGGAGAGGGACTCTACAATGAGCAGTTCTTC.

The rearrangement uses TRBV18 and TRBJ1-2, with D uncertain. Trimming left V 3 bases short and J 5 bases short, with 13 bases between. The CDR3 loop spans 14 amino acids. From germline, CDR1 is KGHSH and CDR2 LQKENI. DNA for the CDR3: TGTGCCAGCTCACCGGAAGCTACGGGATATGGCTACACCTTC. Translated: CASSPEATGYGYTF.

This sequence joins TRBV2 and TRBJ1-2; D is unclear. V was trimmed by 4 bases and J by 7 bases, leaving 7 bases between them. From germline, CDR1 is SNHLY and CDR2 FYNNEI. The CDR3 is made up of 11 amino acids. The CDR3 DNA follows: TGTGCCAGCAGTGGACTCTTTGGCTACACCTTC. Translating it yields CASSGLFGYTF. Full variable domain (missing parts from reference TRBV2 and TRBJ1-2): EPEVTQTPSHQVTQMGQEVILRCVPISNHLYFYWYRQILGQKVEFLVSFYNNEISEKSEIFDDQFSVERPDGSNFTLKIRSTKLEDSAMYFCASSGLFGYTFGSGTRLTVV.

This clone was observed a handful of times. This chain connects TRBV6-1 to TRBJ2-3; D is perhaps TRBD1 or TRBD2 (5 bases each). The CDR3 consists of 13 residues. From germline, CDR1 is MNHNS and CDR2 SASEGT. V lost 1 base and J lost 8, with 10 bases in between. As DNA, the CDR3 is TGTGCCAGCAGTGAAGGGGGCCGGGGTACGCAGTATTTT. Its protein is CASSEGGRGTQYF.

This clone was detected only a few times. The chain joins TRBV2 to TRBJ2-2; D is unclear. The CDR3 is 12 amino acids. Germline V gene lookup returns CDR1 SNHLY and CDR2 FYNNEI. Trimming left V 7 bases short and J 6 bases short, with 9 bases between. CDR3 coding DNA: TGTGCCAGCAACCTGCTTGCCGGGGAGCTGTTTTTT. Protein product: CASNLLAGELFF.

In its sample, this clone was seen a few times. This chain joins TRBV18 and TRBJ2-1; D is ambiguous. The CDR3 consists of 14 residues. V was clipped by 4 bases and J by 3 bases, with 10 bases between them. CDR1 is KGHSH, CDR2 LQKENI, per germline. Written as DNA, the CDR3 is TGTGCCAGCTCACGCCCGGACGGCTACAATGAGCAGTTCTTC. It translates to CASSRPDGYNEQFF.

The chain carries TRBV4-3 and TRBJ2-7, with D perhaps assigned TRBD1 or TRBD2 (5 bases each). V was pared by 0 bases and J by 1 base, with 7 bases between. Germline assignment: CDR1 LGHNA and CDR2 YSLEER. The CDR3 sequence is 14 residues long. Here the CDR3 reads CASSQEGRSYEQYF. The CDR3 nucleotides read TGCGCCAGCAGCCAAGAGGGACGGTCCTACGAGCAGTACTTC.

The chain combines TRBV7-6 with TRBJ2-7, with 10 bases aligning to TRBD1. Per the germline V gene, CDR1 is SGHVS and CDR2 is FNYEAQ. This CDR3 comprises 15 residues. V was clipped by 1 base and J by 3 bases; unmatched bases: 3. CDR3 in amino acids: CASSLGTGGLYEQYF. The CDR3 DNA is TGTGCCAGCAGCTTAGGGACAGGGGGTCTCTACGAGCAGTACTTC.

This clone was seen only a few times. This CDR3 reads CASSRTSGVSGELFF. The CDR3 region has the DNA TGTGCCAGCAGCCGGACTAGCGGGGTGTCCGGGGAGCTGTTTTTT. The chain is built from TRBV7-2 and TRBJ2-2, with 12 bases that match TRBD2. Germline V lookup: CDR1 SGHTA, CDR2 FQGNSA. V lost 5 bases to trimming and J lost 6 bases; unmatched junction nucleotides: 4. CDR3 length: 15 residues.

This clone was counted only a few times. V is TRBV10-3 and J is TRBJ1-2, with no clear D. The V and J ends lost 4 bases and 4 bases respectively, with 13 bases between them. This CDR3 is built from 14 residues. Germline lookup yields CDR1 ENHRY and CDR2 SYGVKD. This CDR3 reads CAISVSSSPYGYTF. The CDR3 coding sequence is TGTGCCATCAGTGTAAGCAGTTCCCCCTATGGCTACACCTTC.

In this sample, this clone turned up a few times. The rearrangement joins TRBV19 to TRBJ2-1; D uncertain. CDR3 size: 15 residues. The V end lost 8 bases, the J end lost 2 bases, and 16 bases lay between the germline ends. Germline values: CDR1 LNHDA, CDR2 SQIVND (reference sequence). CDR3 loop: CASGTTSMAYNEQFF. The CDR3 DNA reads TGTGCCAGTGGCACCACGAGCATGGCCTACAATGAGCAGTTCTTC.

To note about this clone: Other DNA sequences in the sample encode the same CDR3. The chain recombines TRBV9 with TRBJ2-2, with D unclear. Trimming stripped 2 bases from V and 1 base from J, with 0 bases between. The CDR3 covers 12 residues. Germline-derived CDR1 and CDR2 are SGDLS and YYNGEE. The CDR3: CASSVNTGELFF. For the CDR3, the DNA is TGTGCCAGCAGCGTGAACACCGGGGAGCTGTTTTTT.

The CDR3 nucleotides are TGTGCCAGCAGCTTAGTTAGCGGGAGGGCCGCAGATACGCAGTATTTT. Translated, it gives CASSLVSGRAADTQYF. This chain connects TRBV7-2 to TRBJ2-3; 11 bases are shared with TRBD2. V lost 1 base, J lost 4 bases, and 4 bases stayed unmatched. The CDR3 has 16 amino acids. Looked up from germline, CDR1 is SGHTA and CDR2 is FQGNSA.

The chain links TRBV7-2 to TRBJ2-1; 8 bases map to TRBD2. Germline lookup yields CDR1 SGHTA and CDR2 FQGNSA. The CDR3 contains 15 residues. Trimming took 5 bases from V and 6 from J; bases not matched to a gene: 9. The CDR3 here is CASSPRARGGNEQFF. The CDR3 nucleotides read TGTGCCAGCAGCCCCCGGGCCCGGGGGGGCAATGAGCAGTTCTTC.

This clone has more than one count but fewer than ten. The V gene is TRBV5-1, the J gene TRBJ2-2; TRBD2 matches 9 bases. J lost 1 base, V lost 4 bases, and 5 bases had no gene match. The CDR3 is 16 residues long. Germline assignment: CDR1 SGHRS and CDR2 YFSETQ. The CDR3: CASSIVAGVNTGELFF. The CDR3 bases are TGCGCCAGCAGCATTGTAGCGGGAGTGAACACCGGGGAGCTGTTTTTT.

This clone appeared a few times. The rearrangement joins TRBV4-1 to TRBJ2-1, with TRBD2 matching 7 bases. V shed 4 bases, J shed 0 bases, and the junction held 18 bases outside the gene matches. CDR1 MGHRA and CDR2 YSYEKL come from the germline V gene. The CDR3 contains 20 residues. The CDR3 DNA reads TGCGCCAGCAGCCCTCCTCCGGGCCTAGCGGAAAAATACTCCTACAATGAGCAGTTCTTC. Amino acids: CASSPPPGLAEKYSYNEQFF.

The rearrangement uses TRBV28 and TRBJ1-2; a weak D match, TRBD1 (5 bases). The CDR3 spans 17 residues. Germline V gene sequence: CDR1 MDHEN, CDR2 SYDVKM. Trimming left V 5 bases short and J 5 bases short, with 24 bases between. The CDR3 region is CASSTHGGNKQVYGYTF. The CDR3 DNA is TGTGCCAGCAGTACTCACGGGGGTAACAAACAAGTATATGGCTACACCTTC.

This clone was detected a few times. The chain links TRBV4-1 to TRBJ2-7; D unclear. Germline V gene lookup returns CDR1 MGHRA and CDR2 YSYEKL. The CDR3 sequence is 16 residues long. V lost 0 bases and J lost 1, with 13 bases in between. CDR3 sequence (DNA): TGCGCCAGCAGCCAAGAGGCTATCGCGGCGTCCTACGAGCAGTACTTC. Protein: CASSQEAIAASYEQYF.